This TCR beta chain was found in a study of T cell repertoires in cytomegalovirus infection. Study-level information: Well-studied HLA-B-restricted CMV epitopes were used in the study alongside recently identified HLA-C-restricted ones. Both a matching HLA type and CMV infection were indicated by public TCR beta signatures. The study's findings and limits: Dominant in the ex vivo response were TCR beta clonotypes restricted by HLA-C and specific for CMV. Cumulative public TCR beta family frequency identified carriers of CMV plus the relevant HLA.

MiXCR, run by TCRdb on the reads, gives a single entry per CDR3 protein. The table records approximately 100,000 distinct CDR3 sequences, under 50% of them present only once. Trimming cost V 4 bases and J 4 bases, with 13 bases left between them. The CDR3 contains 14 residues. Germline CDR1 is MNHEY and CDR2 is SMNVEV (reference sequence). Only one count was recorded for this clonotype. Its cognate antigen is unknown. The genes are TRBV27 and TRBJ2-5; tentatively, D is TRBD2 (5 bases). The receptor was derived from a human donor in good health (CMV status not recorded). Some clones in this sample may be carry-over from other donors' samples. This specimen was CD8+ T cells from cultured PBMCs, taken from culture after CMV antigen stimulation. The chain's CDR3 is CASSSFGIAETQYF. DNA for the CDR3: TGTGCCAGCAGTTCCTTCGGGATTGCAGAGACCCAGTACTTC.